Listed below are T cell receptor beta chains from one sample, sequenced in a study of CD8+ T cells in alopecia areata. Sequenced by immunoSEQ multiplex PCR; TCRdb stores in-frame clones only, minus some. The table lists about 220,000 clones, 50% to 70% of them singletons. This sample comprised CD4+ T cells sorted from blood, obtained at week 4, from a patient treated with tofacitinib. Receptors originate from a human donor with alopecia areata. Each CDR3 is given without its conserved first and last residue.

j_call v_call cdr3_aa
TRBJ1-2 TRBV2 ASSLQGIDGYT
TRBJ2-5 TRBV5-1 ASSLGAGDETQY
TRBJ2-7 TRBV29-1 SVGTTMTYEQY
TRBJ1-2 TRBV5-1 ASSSAAVEGYT
TRBJ2-2 TRBV6-4 ASSSVSGYGAGELF
TRBJ2-3 TRBV9 ASSPGTDTQY
TRBJ1-1 TRBV29-1 SVEPVLNTEAF
TRBJ2-7 TRBV7-9 ASSWRLGEQY
TRBJ1-4 TRBV5-4 ASSLEATGEKLF
TRBJ1-2 TRBV5-6 ASSSTALYGYT
TRBJ2-7 TRBV30 AWSREGGKQY
TRBJ1-1 TRBV25-1 ASSELTNTEAF
TRBJ2-3 TRBV10-3 AISESLAPDTQY
TRBJ1-4 TRBV29-1 SVRTANEKLF
TRBJ2-5 TRBV29-1 SVEFARETQY
TRBJ2-1 TRBV5-1 ASSLARGFLEQF
TRBJ2-1 TRBV2 ASSDLGMIEQF
TRBJ2-2 TRBV6-5 ASSGRTGELF
TRBJ1-2 TRBV29-1 SVEQNGYT
TRBJ1-1 TRBV29-1 SVEEYPNTEAF
TRBJ2-3 TRBV4-3 ASSQQTILGTDTQY
TRBJ1-2 TRBV18 ASSPLGTAGYT
TRBJ2-1 TRBV9 ASSRGASSYNEQF
TRBJ1-2 TRBV29-1 SVADGTQVEA
TRBJ1-2 TRBV29-1 SVVTGYGYT
TRBJ1-5 TRBV5-1 ASSLAGTDQPQH
TRBJ2-3 TRBV2 ASSEEWVGTQY
TRBJ1-5 TRBV6-6 ASRARTGDNQPQH
TRBJ2-7 TRBV13 ASSSDLKGYEQY
TRBJ2-7 TRBV29-1 SVVGGFYEQY
TRBJ1-1 TRBV20-1 SARVLLAAF
TRBJ1-1 TRBV19 ASSILALGGAEAF
TRBJ1-1 TRBV6-1 ASTSEGSTEAF
TRBJ2-1 TRBV5-1 ASSPSGTAYNEQF
TRBJ2-7 TRBV7-2 ASSRDGRGEQY
TRBJ1-2 TRBV6-5 ASSPAGAVNYGYT
TRBJ1-2 TRBV27 ASSPDRVYGYT
TRBJ2-3 TRBV14 ASSQVSEWLAGSADTQY
TRBJ1-6 TRBV15 ATSPQGTSPLH
TRBJ2-4 TRBV5-4 ASSPNELAKNIQY
TRBJ2-7 TRBV5-6 ASSWNGLQGYEQY
TRBJ2-5 TRBV11-2 ASSLNLASGETQY
TRBJ2-7 TRBV20-1 SAMKQDEQY
TRBJ2-7 TRBV5-6 ASSFGSGAYEQY
TRBJ2-5 TRBV9 ASSVGRMGETQY
TRBJ2-3 TRBV15 ATRRPSEKTQY
TRBJ1-1 TRBV29-1 SVEGAMNTEAF
TRBJ1-1 TRBV25-1 ASSQKMNTEAF
TRBJ1-2 TRBV7-2 ASSLVRLGYT
TRBJ2-1 TRBV5-1 ASSLEALSNEQF
TRBJ2-7 TRBV29-1 SASGTGAYEQY
TRBJ1-1 TRBV4-1 ASSQASGPTEAF
TRBJ2-2 TRBV19 ASSIGGPAGERDGELF
TRBJ2-3 TRBV6-6 ASRGELPRDTQY
TRBJ2-1 TRBV9 ASSVGLEGADEQF
TRBJ1-2 TRBV4-3 ASSQDLVAGPYGYT